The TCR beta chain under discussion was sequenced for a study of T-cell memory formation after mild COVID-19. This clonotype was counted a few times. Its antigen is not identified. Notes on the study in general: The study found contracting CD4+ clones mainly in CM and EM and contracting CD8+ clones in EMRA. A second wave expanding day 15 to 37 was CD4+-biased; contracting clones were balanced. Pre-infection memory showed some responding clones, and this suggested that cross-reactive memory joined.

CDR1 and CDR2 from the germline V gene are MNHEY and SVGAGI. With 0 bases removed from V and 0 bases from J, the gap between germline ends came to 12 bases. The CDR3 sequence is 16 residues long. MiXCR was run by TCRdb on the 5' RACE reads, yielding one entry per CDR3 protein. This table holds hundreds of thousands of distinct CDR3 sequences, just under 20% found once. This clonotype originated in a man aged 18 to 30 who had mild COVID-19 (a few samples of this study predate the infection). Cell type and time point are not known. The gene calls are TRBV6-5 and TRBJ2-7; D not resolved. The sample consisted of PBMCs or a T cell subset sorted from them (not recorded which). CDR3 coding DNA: TGTGCCAGCAGTTACTCGTTGGCGTTGAGCTCCTACGAGCAGTACTTC. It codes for CASSYSLALSSYEQYF.